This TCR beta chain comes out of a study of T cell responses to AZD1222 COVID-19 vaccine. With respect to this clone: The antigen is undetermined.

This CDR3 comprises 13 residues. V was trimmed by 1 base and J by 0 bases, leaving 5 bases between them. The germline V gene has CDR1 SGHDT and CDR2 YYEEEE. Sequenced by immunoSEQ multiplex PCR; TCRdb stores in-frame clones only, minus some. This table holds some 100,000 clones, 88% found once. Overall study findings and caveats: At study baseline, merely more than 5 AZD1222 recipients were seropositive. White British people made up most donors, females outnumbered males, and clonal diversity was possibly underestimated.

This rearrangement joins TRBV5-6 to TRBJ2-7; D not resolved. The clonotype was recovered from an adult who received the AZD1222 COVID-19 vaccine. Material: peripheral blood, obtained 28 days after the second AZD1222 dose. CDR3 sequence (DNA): TGTGCCAGCAGCTTGCTAAGCTCCTACGAGCAGTACTTC. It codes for CASSLLSSYEQYF.